This is a list of T cell receptor beta chains from one sample in a study of a mutant IDH1 vaccine in newly diagnosed glioma. The method was immunoSEQ multiplex PCR; TCRdb's version includes in-frame clones alone and lacks a portion of them. The sample has roughly 120,000 clones, almost 90% seen once. Their antigens are not known. This specimen was PBMCs, taken from a glioma patient whose treatment included an IDH1 peptide vaccine. The receptor source for this set is a woman aged 50 to 60 with glioma. Both conserved end residues are part of each CDR3. A D gene is named only where the DNA matches it firmly. Clone size is shown for a subset of rows, as once, few, many or a class of expanded clone.

j_gene: TRBJ1-1; d_gene: .; v_gene: TRBV19; abundance: .; CDR3nt: TGTGCCAGTAGTGTGGGACCCCGGAACACTGAAGCTTTCTTT; CDR3aa: CASSVGPRNTEAFF
j_gene: TRBJ1-1; d_gene: .; v_gene: TRBV4-1; abundance: few; CDR3nt: TGCGCCAGCAGCCAAGATACCAGGGAGTACACTGAAGCTTTCTTT; CDR3aa: CASSQDTREYTEAFF
j_gene: TRBJ2-5; d_gene: .; v_gene: TRBV6-5; abundance: .; CDR3nt: TGTGCCAGCAGTTCAGTAGGGGAGGAGACCCAGTACTTC; CDR3aa: CASSSVGEETQYF
j_gene: TRBJ1-2; d_gene: TRBD1; v_gene: TRBV2; abundance: .; CDR3nt: TGTGCCAGCAGTGAACAGGGGGGGAGCTATGGCTACACCTTC; CDR3aa: CASSEQGGSYGYTF
j_gene: TRBJ2-7; d_gene: TRBD1; v_gene: TRBV7-9; abundance: .; CDR3nt: TGTGCCAGCAGCGCGCGGGACAGGGGCCCATTCTACGAGCAGTACTTC; CDR3aa: CASSARDRGPFYEQYF
j_gene: TRBJ1-3; d_gene: .; v_gene: TRBV5-1; abundance: .; CDR3nt: TGCGCCAGCAGCTTGGTAAGCGGCAGGGACGGAAACACCATATATTTT; CDR3aa: CASSLVSGRDGNTIYF
j_gene: TRBJ1-1; d_gene: .; v_gene: TRBV9; abundance: few; CDR3nt: TGTGCCAGCAGCGTAGCGATTAGGGGGGACACTGAAGCTTTCTTT; CDR3aa: CASSVAIRGDTEAFF
j_gene: TRBJ2-3; d_gene: TRBD2; v_gene: TRBV6-1; abundance: .; CDR3nt: TGTGCCAGCAGTCGGACTAGCGGGAAGACAGATACGCAGTATTTT; CDR3aa: CASSRTSGKTDTQYF
j_gene: TRBJ1-2; d_gene: TRBD1; v_gene: TRBV9; abundance: .; CDR3nt: TGTGCCAGCAGCGTAGAGGGGGCGCGCGACTATGGCTACACCTTC; CDR3aa: CASSVEGARDYGYTF
j_gene: TRBJ2-7; d_gene: .; v_gene: TRBV21-1; abundance: .; CDR3nt: TGTGCCAGCAGCGCGAGACAGGGTTCCTACGAGCAGTACTTC; CDR3aa: CASSARQGSYEQYF